This passage covers 15 T cell receptor beta chains from one sample sequenced in a study of T cell responses to AZD1222 COVID-19 vaccine (TCRdb year 2021). Per the publication, the time point label means: baseline before first vaccination. Library generation was performed with the immunoSEQ multiplex PCR assay. Held by TCRdb, this immuneACCESS table contains in-frame sequences only and omits some clones. Under half of the omission traces to an unresolved V gene where checked; the cause of the rest is unknown. The sample has more than 95,000 clones on record, just under 95% of them singletons. The top ten hold approximately 3.1% of the sample. Specimen: peripheral blood, collected on day 0 of AZD1222 vaccination. Every receptor here comes from an adult in good health.

CDR3 sequence: CASSVTGFVEAFF. The CDR3 coding sequence is TGTGCCAGTAGTGTAACAGGGTTCGTTGAAGCTTTCTTT. The chain uses TRBV19 and TRBJ1-1, with D possibly TRBD1 on 6 matching bases. The CDR3 length is 13 residues. Trimming removed 5 bases from V and 7 bases from J, with 14 bases in between. Looked up from germline, CDR1 is LNHDA and CDR2 is SQIVND (reference sequence).

The chain carries TRBV28 and TRBJ1-2, with a tentative D call TRBD1 (5 bases). This CDR3 spans 16 amino acids. CDR1 is MDHEN, CDR2 SYDVKM, per germline. V dropped 5 bases and J dropped 0 bases, with 16 bases sitting between them. CDR3 bases: TGTGCCAGCAGTACTCGGGGAGGGGTAGCTAACTATGGCTACACCTTC. Encoded protein: CASSTRGGVANYGYTF.

The chain couples TRBV9 to TRBJ2-2; TRBD1 agrees at 8 bases. Germline CDR1 is SGDLS and CDR2 is YYNGEE. This CDR3 contains 14 residues. V was clipped by 6 bases and J by 6 bases; unmatched bases: 7. CDR3 region: CASTGQGVSGELFF. In nucleotides, the CDR3 is TGTGCCAGCACCGGACAGGGAGTATCCGGGGAGCTGTTTTTT. The full variable domain, rest sourced from reference TRBV9 and TRBJ2-2, is DSGVTQTPKHLITATGQRVTLRCSPRSGDLSVYWYQQSLDQGLQFLIQYYNGEERAKGNILERFSAQQFPDLHSELNLSSLELGDSALYFCASTGQGVSGELFFGEGSRLTVL.

The chain couples TRBV28 to TRBJ1-5; 10 nucleotides match TRBD1. Germline V lookup: CDR1 MDHEN, CDR2 SYDVKM. This CDR3 has 15 residues. V was pared by 2 bases and J by 7 bases, with 5 bases of the junction left unmatched. The CDR3 bases are TGTGCCAGCAGTTTAGGACAGGGGGACCACCAGCCCCAGCATTTT. This translates into CASSLGQGDHQPQHF.

The chain employs TRBV30 and TRBJ2-7, with D hard to call. CDR1 and CDR2 (germline): GTSNPN, SVGIG (reference sequence). The CDR3 length is 13 residues. V was cut by 2 bases and J by 0 bases, with 8 bases left in between. The DNA of the CDR3 is TGTGCCTGGAGTAACCTTTTCTCCTACGAGCAGTACTTC. Protein product: CAWSNLFSYEQYF.

The chain has TRBV5-4 and TRBJ2-1; D call uncertain. The CDR3 has 14 residues. Germline CDR1 is SGHNT and CDR2 is YYREEE (reference sequence). Deletions cut 0 bases from V and 8 bases from J, with 12 bases between. The CDR3 spells CASSLGGPFDEQFF. The CDR3 DNA sequence: TGTGCCAGCAGCTTGGGTGGACCCTTCGATGAGCAGTTCTTC.

This chain uses TRBV27 with TRBJ2-7, with a possible D match to TRBD1 (6 bases). Looked up from germline, CDR1 is MNHEY and CDR2 is SMNVEV (reference sequence). The CDR3 covers 13 residues. Trimming removed 0 bases at V and 6 bases at J, with 9 bases between. Here the CDR3 reads CASSLSQGTEQYF. CDR3 nucleotide sequence: TGTGCCAGCAGTTTATCCCAGGGGACCGAGCAGTACTTC.

The gene calls are TRBV4-1 and TRBJ2-2, with 8 bases aligning to TRBD1. This CDR3 comprises 17 residues. Per the germline V gene, CDR1 is MGHRA and CDR2 is YSYEKL. V lost 0 bases to trimming and J lost 10 bases; unmatched junction nucleotides: 13. The CDR3 protein is CASSQDWRRTGLLELFF. The CDR3 DNA reads as TGCGCCAGCAGCCAAGATTGGAGGAGGACAGGGTTGTTGGAGCTGTTTTTT.

V is TRBV29-1 and J is TRBJ1-2; TRBD1 might be the D (6 bases). Per germline, CDR1 SQVTM and CDR2 ANQGSEA. V lost 0 bases, J lost 6 bases, and 20 bases lay in between. The CDR3 sequence is 16 residues long. The CDR3 bases are TGCAGCGTTGAAGATCTAAGGGTAACAGGGAACGATGGCTACACCTTC. Its protein product is CSVEDLRVTGNDGYTF. The full variable domain, completed using reference TRBV29-1 and TRBJ1-2, is SAVISQKPSRDICQRGTSLTIQCQVDSQVTMMFWYRQQPGQSLTLIATANQGSEATYESGFVIDKFPISRPNLTFSTLTVSNMSPEDSSIYLCSVEDLRVTGNDGYTFGSGTRLTVV.

The J gene is TRBJ1-6, the V gene TRBV27; tentatively, D is TRBD1 (5 bases). The CDR3 length is 17 residues. Looked up from germline, CDR1 is MNHEY and CDR2 is SMNVEV (reference sequence). The V end was cut by 6 bases, the J end by 2 bases, with 17 bases between. CDR3 loop: CASSQFRVGAYNSPLHF. In DNA form, the CDR3 reads TGTGCCAGCAGCCAATTCAGGGTCGGTGCCTATAATTCACCCCTCCACTTT.

This chain connects TRBV5-6 to TRBJ1-5; D may be TRBD1 (6 bases). Germline V gene sequence: CDR1 SGHDT, CDR2 YYEEEE. This CDR3 comprises 16 residues. Trimming shortened V by 1 base and J by 4 bases, and 15 bases separated the two germline ends. This chain's CDR3 is CASSLYLPDRNQPQHF. CDR3 coding DNA: TGTGCCAGCAGCTTGTACCTTCCGGACAGAAATCAGCCCCAGCATTTT.

The V and J genes are TRBV27 and TRBJ2-7; 8 nucleotides align to TRBD1. The J segment lost 3 bases and the V segment lost 3 bases, leaving 4 bases of the junction unmatched. Germline loops: CDR1 MNHEY, CDR2 SMNVEV (reference sequence). The CDR3 has 14 amino acids. CDR3 loop: CASSFRTGFYEQYF. In DNA form, the CDR3 reads TGTGCCAGCAGTTTTAGGACAGGGTTCTACGAGCAGTACTTC.

In DNA form, the CDR3 reads TGTGCCAGTAGTATAGGGGGGTCCGGGGAGCTGTTTTTT. This encodes CASSIGGSGELFF. The chain has TRBV19 and TRBJ2-2; D is perhaps TRBD1 or TRBD2 (5 bases each). Germline V gene data show CDR1 as LNHDA and CDR2 as SQIVND (reference sequence). V gave up 1 base and J gave up 6 bases, with 6 bases separating them. CDR3 size: 13 residues.

The rearrangement joins TRBV6-1 to TRBJ1-1; D unresolved. Trimming removed 2 bases at V and 0 bases at J, with 10 bases between. This CDR3 is built from 15 residues. Germline V gene data show CDR1 as MNHNS and CDR2 as SASEGT. This CDR3 reads CASSENAGLNTEAFF. In DNA, the CDR3 is TGTGCCAGCAGTGAAAACGCGGGCTTGAACACTGAAGCTTTCTTT.

This chain connects TRBV19 to TRBJ1-1; D not resolved. V was trimmed by 1 base and J by 5 bases, leaving 17 bases between them. Germline values: CDR1 LNHDA, CDR2 SQIVND (reference sequence). The CDR3 contains 16 residues. The CDR3 sequence is CASSIVWTAVRTEAFF. Written as DNA, the CDR3 is TGTGCCAGTAGTATAGTTTGGACCGCGGTTCGAACTGAAGCTTTCTTT.